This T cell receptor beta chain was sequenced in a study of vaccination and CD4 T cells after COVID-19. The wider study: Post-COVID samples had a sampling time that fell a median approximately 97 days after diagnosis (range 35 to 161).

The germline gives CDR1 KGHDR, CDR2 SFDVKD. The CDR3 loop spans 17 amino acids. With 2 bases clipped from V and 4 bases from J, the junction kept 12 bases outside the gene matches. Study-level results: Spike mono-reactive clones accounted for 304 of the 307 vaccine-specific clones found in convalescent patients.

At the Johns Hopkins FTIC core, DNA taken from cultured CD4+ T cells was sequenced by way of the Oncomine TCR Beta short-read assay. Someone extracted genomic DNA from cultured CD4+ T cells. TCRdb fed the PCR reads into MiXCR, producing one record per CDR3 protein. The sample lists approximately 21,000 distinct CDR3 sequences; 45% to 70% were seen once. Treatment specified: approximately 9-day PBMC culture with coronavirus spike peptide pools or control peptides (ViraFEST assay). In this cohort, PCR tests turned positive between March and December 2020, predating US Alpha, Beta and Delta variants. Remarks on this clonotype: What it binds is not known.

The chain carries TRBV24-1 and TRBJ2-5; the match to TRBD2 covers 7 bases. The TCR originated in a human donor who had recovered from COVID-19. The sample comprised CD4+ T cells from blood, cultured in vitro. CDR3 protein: CATSDSHRGDGLETQYF. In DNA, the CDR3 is TGTGCCACCAGTGATTCCCACCGGGGGGACGGGTTAGAGACCCAGTACTTC.